A selection of T cell receptor beta chains follows, all from one sample in a study of T cell repertoires in cytomegalovirus infection. TCRdb recomputed calls from the reads with MiXCR, one row per CDR3 protein. The sample contains about 180,000 distinct CDR3 sequences, 15% to 20% of which appear only once. The specimen was CD8+ T cells from PBMCs. The origin of the receptors is a human donor in good health (CMV status not recorded). Some clones in this sample may be carry-over from other donors' samples. Both conserved end residues are part of each CDR3. D genes are given only for firm matches. Clone size is stated in some rows and not others, as once, few, many or a class when expanded.

cdr3_nt: TGTGCCAGCAGCTTCCTGGCTCGGGCACGAGATACGCAGTATTTT
cdr3_aa: CASSFLARARDTQYF
j_call: TRBJ2-3
clone_size: NA
d_call: NA
v_call: TRBV7-2

cdr3_nt: TGTGCCAGCAGTCCGGACAGGGGGCCCTTCTACGAGCAGTACTTC
cdr3_aa: CASSPDRGPFYEQYF
j_call: TRBJ2-7
clone_size: NA
d_call: TRBD1
v_call: TRBV28

cdr3_nt: TGTGCCAGCAGTTTGCGGCCTAGCCTGAGCGAGCAGTACTTC
cdr3_aa: CASSLRPSLSEQYF
j_call: TRBJ2-7
clone_size: few
d_call: NA
v_call: TRBV27

cdr3_nt: TGTGCCAGCAGCTCCGCGACAGGAATAACCTACGAGCAGTACTTC
cdr3_aa: CASSSATGITYEQYF
j_call: TRBJ2-7
clone_size: few
d_call: NA
v_call: TRBV7-2

cdr3_nt: TGTGCCAGCAGCTTAACCTCGCGGACAACTGAAGCTTTCTTT
cdr3_aa: CASSLTSRTTEAFF
j_call: TRBJ1-1
clone_size: few
d_call: NA
v_call: TRBV7-2

cdr3_nt: TGTGCCACCAGCACTCGACAGGGGGCTGGCGGCTACACCTTC
cdr3_aa: CATSTRQGAGGYTF
j_call: TRBJ1-2
clone_size: NA
d_call: TRBD1
v_call: TRBV15

cdr3_nt: TGTGCCAGCAGCTTACGACTAGCGGGTGTGACCCAGTACTTC
cdr3_aa: CASSLRLAGVTQYF
j_call: TRBJ2-5
clone_size: few
d_call: TRBD2
v_call: TRBV7-8

cdr3_nt: TGCAGCGTCCCTTTCGAGACCTATGGCTACACCTTC
cdr3_aa: CSVPFETYGYTF
j_call: TRBJ1-2
clone_size: few
d_call: NA
v_call: TRBV29-1

cdr3_nt: TGTGCCAGCAGCCAAGGATTGCTAGCAGCAGATACGCAGTATTTT
cdr3_aa: CASSQGLLAADTQYF
j_call: TRBJ2-3
clone_size: many
d_call: NA
v_call: TRBV3-1

cdr3_nt: TGTGCCAGCGGCCGGACGTACACTGAAGCTTTCTTT
cdr3_aa: CASGRTYTEAFF
j_call: TRBJ1-1
clone_size: many
d_call: NA
v_call: TRBV14